The 32 T cell receptor beta chains below all came from one sample that was sequenced in a study of blood T cells in healthy people across ages. Combining a sample-barcoded 5' primer with a J-beta primer mix, a second PCR ran for roughly 6 to 12 cycles. TCRdb reprocessed the 5' RACE reads via MiXCR and lists one record per CDR3 protein. This table holds roughly 1.5 million distinct CDR3 sequences, roughly two fifths found once. The material sequenced was blood. The receptors here all came from a young woman in good health.

Here the CDR3 DNA reads TGTGCCAGCAGCGCCACCGACGCTGGCGGTGGGATGCAGTATTTT. Amino acid sequence: CASSATDAGGGMQYF. The chain couples TRBV9 to TRBJ2-3; D gene unclear. Deletions cut 3 bases from V and 11 bases from J, with 22 bases between. Germline CDR1 and CDR2: SGDLS and YYNGEE. The CDR3 sequence is 15 residues long. Together with reference TRBV9 and TRBJ2-3, the CDR3 gives the full variable domain: DSGVTQTPKHLITATGQRVTLRCSPRSGDLSVYWYQQSLDQGLQFLIQYYNGEERAKGNILERFSAQQFPDLHSELNLSSLELGDSALYFCASSATDAGGGMQYFGPGTRLTVL.

The chain combines TRBV12-3 or TRBV12-4 with TRBJ1-2; no clear D. V gave up 5 bases and J gave up 13 bases, with 17 bases separating them. CDR3 length equals 12 residues. CDR3 DNA sequence: TGTGCCAGCAGTCCCATCGAACGGGTGATCACCTTC. It is translated as CASSPIERVITF.

On this clonotype itself: Relative to the germline gene, one junction end is altered; a read error may explain this. V is TRBV27 and J is TRBJ1-2; D may be TRBD1 (5 bases). The CDR3 covers 14 residues. Germline values: CDR1 MNHEY, CDR2 SMNVEV (reference sequence). CDR3 in amino acids: CASSFNGGDYGYTF. As DNA, the CDR3 is TGTGCCAGCAGTTTCAACGGGGGTGACTACGGCTACACCTTC.

V and J are TRBV12-3 or TRBV12-4 and TRBJ2-3; TRBD2 matches at 10 bases. V was clipped by 8 bases and J by 2 bases; unmatched bases: 7. The CDR3 has 15 amino acids. CDR3 sequence reads: CASGLAEHLTDTQYF. The CDR3 bases are TGTGCCAGCGGACTAGCGGAACACCTCACAGATACGCAGTATTTT.

The chain links TRBV20-1 to TRBJ2-1, with TRBD1 matching 9 bases. Germline V gives CDR1 DFQATT, CDR2 SNEGSKA (reference sequence). With 0 bases clipped from V and 5 bases from J, the junction kept 8 bases outside the gene matches. The CDR3 is 16 residues long. CDR3 amino acids: CSARDRGTGFHNEQFF. In nucleotides, the CDR3 is TGCAGTGCTAGAGATAGAGGGACAGGGTTCCACAATGAGCAGTTCTTC.

This chain uses TRBV18 with TRBJ1-6; no firm D call. Trimming took 1 base from V and 7 from J, leaving 11 bases between them. The CDR3 is 15 amino acids. CDR1 is KGHSH and CDR2 is LQKENI in the germline V gene. The CDR3 protein is CASSPQNGRNSPLHF. The CDR3 DNA follows: TGTGCCAGCTCACCACAGAACGGAAGAAATTCACCCCTCCACTTT.

This clonotype was seen at least ten times. The rearrangement joins TRBV12-5 to TRBJ2-7; no reliable D call. V shed 0 bases and J shed 2 bases, with 2 bases lying between them. Germline V gene data show CDR1 as LGHNT and CDR2 as FRNRAP. This CDR3 is built from 12 residues. The CDR3 loop reads CASGLVPYEQYF. The CDR3 DNA is TGTGCTAGTGGTTTGGTACCCTACGAGCAGTACTTC.

The genes are TRBV5-1 and TRBJ2-1; TRBD2 matches 10 bases. This CDR3 is 16 amino acids long. Germline-derived CDR1 and CDR2 are SGHRS and YFSETQ. With 0 bases clipped from V and 5 bases from J, the junction kept 5 bases outside the gene matches. The DNA of the CDR3 is TGCGCCAGCAGCTTGGTGTCTAGCGGGGGTAACAATGAGCAGTTCTTC. Its translation: CASSLVSSGGNNEQFF.

The chain recombines TRBV12-3 or TRBV12-4 with TRBJ1-2, with D possibly TRBD1 on 5 matching bases. Trimming shortened V by 2 bases and J by 4 bases, and 8 bases separated the two germline ends. The CDR3 has 13 residues. The CDR3 nucleotides read TGTGCCAGCAGTTTAATGGGGGTCTATGGCTACACCTTC. Its translation: CASSLMGVYGYTF.

This clonotype was found a few times. CDR3 in amino acids: CASSQGGWGQPQHF. For the CDR3, the DNA is TGCGCCAGCAGCCAAGGGGGATGGGGTCAGCCCCAGCATTTT. The chain is built from TRBV4-3 and TRBJ1-5, with D hard to call. The length of the CDR3 is 14 residues. Trimming took off 1 base at V and 6 bases at J, with 10 bases between the two ends. Germline V lookup: CDR1 LGHNA, CDR2 YSLEER.

In its sample, this clonotype was seen a few times. The CDR3 protein is CASSLDVAAFSYEQYF. Written as DNA, the CDR3 is TGCGCCAGCAGCTTGGATGTAGCGGCGTTCTCCTACGAGCAGTACTTC. The chain employs TRBV5-1 and TRBJ2-7; a possible D gene is TRBD2 (6 bases). Trimming stripped 0 bases from V and 0 bases from J, with 13 bases between. The CDR3 spans 16 residues. Germline-derived CDR1 and CDR2 are SGHRS and YFSETQ.

The V call is TRBV5-1, the J call TRBJ2-4, with TRBD2 as a possible D gene (5 bases). Germline V CDR1 and CDR2: SGHRS, YFSETQ. The CDR3 is 14 residues long. V was shortened by 5 bases and J by 3 bases, with 12 bases between the two germline ends. CDR3 nucleotide sequence: TGCGCCAGCAGTCTGGAGGTGGGCAAAAACATTCAGTACTTC. Its protein is CASSLEVGKNIQYF.

The rearrangement links TRBV20-1 to TRBJ2-3; 8 positions match TRBD2. CDR1 DFQATT and CDR2 SNEGSKA come from the germline V gene (reference sequence). With 6 bases clipped from V and 4 bases from J, the junction kept 12 bases outside the gene matches. The CDR3 is 15 residues long. The CDR3 reads CSAINRGGLADTQYF. Written as DNA, the CDR3 is TGCAGTGCCATCAACCGGGGGGGCTTGGCAGATACGCAGTATTTT.

The rearrangement joins TRBV4-1 to TRBJ1-2; 12 bases agree with TRBD1. With V trimmed by 0 bases and J by 5 bases, 4 bases remained unmatched. CDR3 length: 16 amino acids. The germline V gene has CDR1 MGHRA and CDR2 YSYEKL. CDR3 region: CASSQDGTGGAYGYTF. CDR3 sequence (DNA): TGCGCCAGCAGCCAAGATGGGACAGGGGGCGCGTATGGCTACACCTTC.

Turning to this clonotype: This clone may be a read error of a much larger clone one base away. This chain uses TRBV4-1 with TRBJ2-1; D remains unclear. The CDR3 is made up of 15 amino acids. Germline CDR1 reads MGHRA; CDR2 reads YSYEKL. The CDR3 reads CASGQVAPGANEQFF. The CDR3 DNA follows: TGCGCCAGCGGCCAAGTTGCACCTGGAGCAAATGAGCAGTTCTTC.

The gene calls are TRBV20-1 and TRBJ2-3; 10 nucleotides align to TRBD2. Per the germline V gene, CDR1 is DFQATT and CDR2 is SNEGSKA (reference sequence). V gave up 0 bases and J gave up 4 bases; unmatched junction bases: 4. The CDR3 has 15 residues. The CDR3 loop is CSARDLAGDADTQYF. The CDR3, as DNA: TGCAGTGCTAGAGACCTAGCGGGGGATGCAGATACGCAGTATTTT.

The table lists this clonotype with a few counts. V and J are TRBV9 and TRBJ1-1, with 7 bases lining up with TRBD1. The J segment lost 4 bases and the V segment lost 0 bases, leaving 15 bases of the junction unmatched. CDR1 and CDR2 from the germline V gene are SGDLS and YYNGEE. CDR3 length: 18 residues. DNA for the CDR3: TGTGCCAGCAGCGTAGAGGGGGCTTGGATAGGGTGTAGCACTGAAGCTTTCTTT. It translates to CASSVEGAWIGCSTEAFF. The variable domain in full, completed from reference TRBV9 and TRBJ1-1, reads DSGVTQTPKHLITATGQRVTLRCSPRSGDLSVYWYQQSLDQGLQFLIQYYNGEERAKGNILERFSAQQFPDLHSELNLSSLELGDSALYFCASSVEGAWIGCSTEAFFGQGTRLTVV.

This clonotype has a handful of counts. CDR3 protein: CASSLNGGLGTDTQYF. The DNA of the CDR3 is TGTGCCAGCAGCTTAAACGGCGGGCTTGGCACAGATACGCAGTATTTT. V and J are TRBV7-3 and TRBJ2-3; the D gene is possibly TRBD2 (5 bases). This CDR3 is built from 16 residues. Germline assignment: CDR1 SGHTA and CDR2 FQGTGA. Trimming removed 1 base at V and 1 base at J, with 12 bases between.

The chain carries TRBV2 and TRBJ2-1; 9 nucleotides agree with TRBD2. This CDR3 comprises 14 residues. Germline CDR1 reads SNHLY; CDR2 reads FYNNEI. The trim removed 9 bases at V and 2 bases at J, leaving 5 bases unmatched. The CDR3: CASLAGVTYNEQFF. The CDR3, as DNA: TGTGCCAGTTTAGCGGGGGTTACCTACAATGAGCAGTTCTTC.

This clonotype was counted once. V and J are TRBV6-6 and TRBJ1-2, with no clear D. Germline CDR1 is MNHNY and CDR2 is SVGAGI (reference sequence). Trimming cost V 0 bases and J 1 base, with 6 bases left between them. The CDR3 is 14 amino acids. CDR3: CASSYSHLNYGYTF. CDR3 DNA sequence: TGTGCCAGCAGTTACTCTCACCTTAACTATGGCTACACCTTC.

V usage is TRBV5-1 and J usage is TRBJ2-4, with 8 positions matching TRBD1. TRBJ2-7 matches the DNA end more closely, so the J call is doubtful. Germline V lookup: CDR1 SGHRS, CDR2 YFSETQ. CDR3 length equals 13 residues. CDR3 DNA sequence: TGCGCCAGCAGACAGGGGGAGTACTACGAGCAGTACTTC. Amino acid sequence: CASRQGEYYEQYF.

The V gene is TRBV5-6, the J gene TRBJ2-1, with 12 bases fitting TRBD2. This CDR3 has 18 amino acids. Losses at the gene ends were 5 bases for V and 5 bases for J; bases not matched to a gene: 14. Germline assignment: CDR1 SGHDT and CDR2 YYEEEE. The CDR3 DNA reads as TGTGCCAGCAGATCGACAAGACTAGCGGGGGCCAAAAACAATGAGCAGTTCTTC. Encoded protein: CASRSTRLAGAKNNEQFF.

The chain combines TRBV4-2 with TRBJ2-1, with TRBD2 identical over 11 bases. This CDR3 has 16 residues. Per germline, CDR1 LGHNA and CDR2 YNFKEQ. Trimming cost V 1 base and J 7 bases; bases outside gene matches: 6. The CDR3 DNA sequence: TGTGCCAGCAGCCAAGCGACTAGCGGGATAAGAAATGAGCAGTTCTTC. Protein product: CASSQATSGIRNEQFF.

This clonotype was found once. This chain links TRBV27 with TRBJ2-1, with TRBD1 identical over 11 bases. V lost 7 bases, J lost 8 bases, and 7 bases stayed unmatched. Germline V gives CDR1 MNHEY, CDR2 SMNVEV (reference sequence). The CDR3 is made up of 14 amino acids. The CDR3 reads CASKWGQGVHEQFF. The CDR3 nucleotides are TGTGCCAGCAAATGGGGACAGGGGGTACATGAGCAGTTCTTC.

This clonotype has more than one count but fewer than ten. The chain recombines TRBV7-9 with TRBJ1-4; D is unresolved. The CDR3 consists of 16 residues. Trimming took off 4 bases at V and 0 bases at J, with 12 bases between the two ends. Germline lookup yields CDR1 SEHNR and CDR2 FQNEAQ (reference sequence). CDR3 sequence (DNA): TGTGCCAGCAGCTACCCAGGAGTTGCAACTAATGAAAAACTGTTTTTT. Amino acids: CASSYPGVATNEKLFF.

The rearrangement uses TRBV28 and TRBJ2-1; 7 nucleotides agree with TRBD2. Germline V gene lookup returns CDR1 MDHEN and CDR2 SYDVKM. The CDR3 is 15 amino acids. V was clipped by 3 bases and J by 0 bases; unmatched bases: 2. CDR3 region: CASSFGGISYNEQFF. The DNA of the CDR3 is TGTGCCAGCAGTTTCGGGGGGATCTCCTACAATGAGCAGTTCTTC.

This chain links TRBV6-1 with TRBJ2-1; D is tentatively TRBD1 or TRBD2 (5 bases each). This CDR3 has 14 residues. Trimming stripped 7 bases from V and 0 bases from J, with 10 bases between. Looked up from germline, CDR1 is MNHNS and CDR2 is SASEGT. The CDR3 spells CASIAGTSYNEQFF. CDR3 nucleotide sequence: TGTGCCAGCATCGCCGGGACCTCCTACAATGAGCAGTTCTTC.

This clonotype turned up a few times. The V call is TRBV7-8, the J call TRBJ1-2; possibly TRBD1 for D (6 bases). CDR3 length equals 15 residues. Germline CDR1 SGHVS, CDR2 FQNEAQ. Trimming removed 1 base from V and 3 bases from J, with 12 bases in between. The CDR3 nucleotides are TGTGCCAGCAGCTTAGTAGGGGGAACGGACTATGGCTACACCTTC. This codes for CASSLVGGTDYGYTF. Drawing the rest from reference TRBV7-8 and TRBJ1-2, the complete variable domain is GAGVSQSPRYKVAKRGQDVALRCDPISGHVSLFWYQQALGQGPEFLTYFQNEAQLDKSGLPSDRFFAERPEGSVSTLKIQRTQQEDSAVYLCASSLVGGTDYGYTFGSGTRLTVV.

CDR3 in amino acids: CSARPRQGPRTNVLTF. DNA of the CDR3: TGCAGTGCTAGACCCCGACAGGGCCCAAGGACCAACGTCCTGACTTTC. This rearrangement joins TRBV20-1 to TRBJ2-6; 7 nucleotides line up with TRBD1. The V segment lost 2 bases and the J segment 8 bases; nucleotides outside the gene matches: 12. This CDR3 has 16 residues. The germline V gene encodes CDR1 DFQATT and CDR2 SNEGSKA (reference sequence).

The V call is TRBV20-1, the J call TRBJ2-4; D tentatively reads TRBD1 or TRBD2 (6 bases each). The CDR3 is 13 residues long. V lost 6 bases and J lost 6, with 15 bases in between. Germline CDR1 DFQATT, CDR2 SNEGSKA (reference sequence). CDR3 region: CSAGSGAGNIQYF. CDR3 nucleotides: TGCAGTGCCGGTTCGGGGGCGGGAAACATTCAGTACTTC.

The chain uses TRBV28 and TRBJ1-4, with no clear D. CDR3 length equals 13 residues. Trimming removed 7 bases at V and 3 bases at J, with 9 bases between. Germline loops: CDR1 MDHEN, CDR2 SYDVKM. The CDR3 DNA is TGTGCCAGCACTCACCTGCCTAATGAAAAACTGTTTTTT. It codes for CASTHLPNEKLFF.

The table lists this clonotype with many counts. The V call is TRBV6-6, the J call TRBJ2-3; D might be TRBD1 (5 bases). Germline V gene lookup returns CDR1 MNHNY and CDR2 SVGAGI (reference sequence). The CDR3 has 13 residues. V was shortened by 8 bases and J by 1 base, with 10 bases between the two germline ends. DNA for the CDR3: TGTGCCAGCGGCGAAGGGGGCACAGATACGCAGTATTTT. Encoded protein: CASGEGGTDTQYF.